A selection of T cell receptor beta chains follows, all from one sample in a study of shared T cell receptors in the human thymus. TCRdb's table, derived via immunoSEQ multiplex PCR, lists solely in-frame clones and lacks some. The sample yields about 660,000 clones, roughly 90% seen once. These data are also associated with another study on human thymus T cells.

Material for sequencing was thymocytes. Source of these receptors: a boy in the first two years of life with a congenital heart defect. Each CDR3 is given with its conserved first and last residue. D genes are given only for firm matches. A row's size may be missing; if present it is once, few, many or a size class.

CDR3aa: CASSGQNSGAHYNEQFF; CDR3nt: TGTGCCAGCAGTGGCCAAAATAGCGGAGCTCACTACAATGAGCAGTTCTTC; d_gene: NA; len: 17; v_gene: TRBV25-1; abundance: NA; j_gene: TRBJ2-1
CDR3aa: CSGALAGPEGTDTQYF; CDR3nt: TGCAGCGGGGCTCTAGCGGGGCCCGAGGGGACAGATACGCAGTATTTT; d_gene: TRBD2; len: 16; v_gene: TRBV29-1; abundance: few; j_gene: TRBJ2-3
CDR3aa: CASGLVIAGEGTDTQYF; CDR3nt: TGTGCTAGTGGTTTGGTGATAGCGGGAGAGGGCACAGATACGCAGTATTTT; d_gene: TRBD2; len: 17; v_gene: TRBV12-5; abundance: NA; j_gene: TRBJ2-3
CDR3aa: CASSQDPSAGPNNEQFF; CDR3nt: TGCGCCAGCAGCCAAGATCCGTCTGCGGGACCGAACAATGAGCAGTTCTTC; d_gene: NA; len: 17; v_gene: TRBV4-1; abundance: NA; j_gene: TRBJ2-1
CDR3aa: CASSEPLAGYETQYF; CDR3nt: TGTGCCAGCAGTGAGCCTCTTGCGGGATATGAGACCCAGTACTTC; d_gene: NA; len: 15; v_gene: TRBV25-1; abundance: NA; j_gene: TRBJ2-5
CDR3aa: CASSPGQANSYEQYF; CDR3nt: TGTGCCAGCTCACCAGGCCAGGCCAACTCCTACGAGCAGTACTTC; d_gene: NA; len: 15; v_gene: TRBV18; abundance: NA; j_gene: TRBJ2-7
CDR3aa: CASSLLAAGAGNEETQYF; CDR3nt: TGTGCCAGCAGTTTATTGGCCGCAGGAGCGGGGAACGAAGAGACCCAGTACTTC; d_gene: TRBD2; len: 18; v_gene: TRBV27; abundance: NA; j_gene: TRBJ2-5
CDR3aa: CASSQARGLEQFF; CDR3nt: TGTGCCAGCAGCCAAGCACGGGGTCTGGAGCAGTTCTTC; d_gene: NA; len: 13; v_gene: TRBV4-2; abundance: few; j_gene: TRBJ2-1
CDR3aa: CASSSPREDQETQYF; CDR3nt: TGTGCCAGCAGCTCCCCGCGGGAGGACCAAGAGACCCAGTACTTC; d_gene: TRBD2; len: 15; v_gene: TRBV11-2; abundance: once; j_gene: TRBJ2-5
CDR3aa: CASSLEAGGDEQYF; CDR3nt: TGTGCCAGCAGCTTAGAGGCAGGGGGTGACGAGCAGTACTTC; d_gene: TRBD1; len: 14; v_gene: TRBV11-3; abundance: NA; j_gene: TRBJ2-7
CDR3aa: CASSQGRQGAEKLFF; CDR3nt: TGTGCCAGCAGCCAAGGACGGCAGGGGGCGGAAAAACTGTTTTTT; d_gene: TRBD1; len: 15; v_gene: TRBV4-2; abundance: NA; j_gene: TRBJ1-4
CDR3aa: CASSQERVDSPLDQPQHF; CDR3nt: TGCGCCAGCAGCCAAGAACGCGTAGACAGTCCCTTGGATCAGCCCCAGCATTTT; d_gene: NA; len: 18; v_gene: TRBV4-1; abundance: NA; j_gene: TRBJ1-5
CDR3aa: CASSLRGRTGGAGELFF; CDR3nt: TGTGCCAGCAGTTTAAGGGGCCGGACAGGGGGTGCCGGGGAGCTGTTTTTT; d_gene: TRBD1; len: 17; v_gene: TRBV27; abundance: NA; j_gene: TRBJ2-2
CDR3aa: CSVEEGRHHNEQFF; CDR3nt: TGCAGCGTTGAAGAAGGTAGACACCACAATGAGCAGTTCTTC; d_gene: NA; len: 14; v_gene: TRBV29-1; abundance: once; j_gene: TRBJ2-1
CDR3aa: CASSFSYSNEQFF; CDR3nt: TGTGCCAGCAGTTTTTCATACAGCAATGAGCAGTTCTTC; d_gene: NA; len: 13; v_gene: TRBV27; abundance: NA; j_gene: TRBJ2-1
CDR3aa: CASSLMSGTYNEQFF; CDR3nt: TGTGCCAGCAGCCTGATGTCGGGAACCTACAATGAGCAGTTCTTC; d_gene: NA; len: 15; v_gene: TRBV5-4; abundance: NA; j_gene: TRBJ2-1
CDR3aa: CASSYALIRTSRSYEQYF; CDR3nt: TGCGCCAGCAGCTATGCTCTGATCCGGACTAGCCGATCCTACGAGCAGTACTTC; d_gene: TRBD2; len: 18; v_gene: TRBV5-1; abundance: NA; j_gene: TRBJ2-7
CDR3aa: CASSDRTSGRTYEQYF; CDR3nt: TGTGCCAGCAGCGACCGGACTAGCGGCCGAACCTACGAGCAGTACTTC; d_gene: TRBD2; len: 16; v_gene: TRBV7-2; abundance: NA; j_gene: TRBJ2-7
CDR3aa: CASSQVGSRHSRGGYTF; CDR3nt: TGTGCCAGCAGCCAAGTGGGGTCGCGTCATTCACGGGGTGGCTACACCTTC; d_gene: NA; len: 17; v_gene: TRBV4-2; abundance: NA; j_gene: TRBJ1-2
CDR3aa: CASSLEEGARGGTEAFF; CDR3nt: TGTGCCAGCAGTTTAGAGGAGGGGGCCCGAGGTGGCACTGAAGCTTTCTTT; d_gene: TRBD1; len: 17; v_gene: TRBV28; abundance: NA; j_gene: TRBJ1-1
CDR3aa: CASSRLKCNEQFF; CDR3nt: TGTGCCAGCAGTCGACTGAAATGCAATGAGCAGTTCTTC; d_gene: NA; len: 13; v_gene: TRBV28; abundance: NA; j_gene: TRBJ2-1
CDR3aa: CASSSGLAGADSYNEQFF; CDR3nt: TGTGCCAGCAGCTCGGGACTAGCGGGCGCAGACTCCTACAATGAGCAGTTCTTC; d_gene: TRBD2; len: 18; v_gene: TRBV7-8; abundance: NA; j_gene: TRBJ2-1
CDR3aa: CASSFREAGELFF; CDR3nt: TGTGCCAGCAGCTTTCGGGAGGCCGGGGAGCTGTTTTTT; d_gene: TRBD2; len: 13; v_gene: TRBV27; abundance: NA; j_gene: TRBJ2-2
CDR3aa: CASTRTGSSYEQYF; CDR3nt: TGTGCCAGCACGCGGACAGGGAGCTCCTACGAGCAGTACTTC; d_gene: TRBD1; len: 14; v_gene: TRBV6-1; abundance: NA; j_gene: TRBJ2-7
CDR3aa: CSPKLGHRGRLSNQPQHF; CDR3nt: TGCAGCCCCAAATTGGGGCACAGGGGCCGTTTGAGCAATCAGCCCCAGCATTTT; d_gene: TRBD1; len: 18; v_gene: TRBV29-1; abundance: NA; j_gene: TRBJ1-5
CDR3aa: CASSQDPGEGSYNEQFF; CDR3nt: TGCGCCAGCAGCCAAGACCCAGGGGAGGGCTCCTACAATGAGCAGTTCTTC; d_gene: NA; len: 17; v_gene: TRBV4-3; abundance: NA; j_gene: TRBJ2-1
CDR3aa: CASSFGQGVYIQYF; CDR3nt: TGTGCCAGCAGTTTTGGGCAGGGGGTATACATTCAGTACTTC; d_gene: TRBD1; len: 14; v_gene: TRBV27; abundance: NA; j_gene: TRBJ2-4
CDR3aa: CASSFSAYEQYF; CDR3nt: TGCGCCAGCAGCTTTTCAGCCTACGAGCAGTACTTC; d_gene: NA; len: 12; v_gene: TRBV5-1; abundance: NA; j_gene: TRBJ2-7
CDR3aa: CASSLKARVAVGNTIYF; CDR3nt: TGTGCCAGCAGCTTAAAGGCCAGGGTGGCGGTTGGAAACACCATATATTTT; d_gene: NA; len: 17; v_gene: TRBV13; abundance: NA; j_gene: TRBJ1-3
CDR3aa: CASSPRLPALSYEQYF; CDR3nt: TGTGCCAGCAGCCCCAGACTACCAGCCTTGTCCTACGAGCAGTACTTC; d_gene: NA; len: 16; v_gene: TRBV5-6; abundance: NA; j_gene: TRBJ2-7
CDR3aa: CASSQAGLPYEQYF; CDR3nt: TGTGCCAGCAGCCAAGCGGGATTGCCATACGAGCAGTACTTC; d_gene: NA; len: 14; v_gene: TRBV14; abundance: few; j_gene: TRBJ2-7
CDR3aa: CASSQGAPPTYEQYF; CDR3nt: TGTGCCAGCAGCCAGGGGGCCCCGCCGACATACGAGCAGTACTTC; d_gene: TRBD1; len: 15; v_gene: TRBV27; abundance: NA; j_gene: TRBJ2-7
CDR3aa: CASSFRGIQYF; CDR3nt: TGTGCCAGCAGCTTTCGAGGCATTCAGTACTTC; d_gene: NA; len: 11; v_gene: TRBV13; abundance: NA; j_gene: TRBJ2-4
CDR3aa: CASSPLSGVGGGELFF; CDR3nt: TGTGCCAGCAGCCCCTTGTCGGGAGTGGGGGGCGGGGAGCTGTTTTTT; d_gene: NA; len: 16; v_gene: TRBV7-6; abundance: NA; j_gene: TRBJ2-2
CDR3aa: CANRTGGDYEQYF; CDR3nt: TGTGCCAACAGGACAGGGGGTGACTACGAGCAGTACTTC; d_gene: TRBD1; len: 13; v_gene: TRBV7-4; abundance: NA; j_gene: TRBJ2-7
CDR3aa: CASTTAGGREQYF; CDR3nt: TGTGCCTCAACAACAGCGGGAGGTCGAGAGCAGTACTTC; d_gene: TRBD2; len: 13; v_gene: TRBV14; abundance: NA; j_gene: TRBJ2-7
CDR3aa: CASSLGEKREGPTYEQYF; CDR3nt: TGCGCCAGCAGCTTGGGGGAGAAGCGGGAGGGCCCCACCTACGAGCAGTACTTC; d_gene: TRBD2; len: 18; v_gene: TRBV5-1; abundance: few; j_gene: TRBJ2-7